These 6 T cell receptor beta chains came from one sample sequenced in a study of T cell responses to AZD1222 COVID-19 vaccine. The method was immunoSEQ multiplex PCR; TCRdb's version includes in-frame clones alone and lacks a portion of them. The data hold approximately 150,000 clones, with around 93% observed a single time. The source material was peripheral blood, sampled on day 0 of AZD1222 vaccination. Receptors originate from an adult in good health.

This rearrangement joins TRBV10-3 to TRBJ1-2; D gene uncertain. CDR3 length: 12 amino acids. Between the trimmed V and J ends, which lost 7 bases and 3 bases, there was a span of 9 bases. The germline CDR1 and CDR2 sequences are ENHRY and SYGVKD. The CDR3 loop is CAINGADYGYTF. The CDR3 DNA follows: TGTGCCATCAATGGTGCCGACTATGGCTACACCTTC.

This sequence joins TRBV11-2 and TRBJ2-7; D tentatively fits TRBD1 or TRBD2 (5 bases each). V was clipped by 5 bases and J by 2 bases, with 13 bases between them. This CDR3 comprises 14 residues. Germline values: CDR1 SGHAT, CDR2 FQNNGV. The DNA for the CDR3 is TGTGCCAGCAGCCCGCCGGGGCCTCCCTACGAGCAGTACTTC. This translates into CASSPPGPPYEQYF.

The chain employs TRBV4-1 and TRBJ2-3; a possible D gene is TRBD2 (7 bases). Germline CDR1 reads MGHRA; CDR2 reads YSYEKL. This CDR3 contains 17 residues. The ends were cut back, 4 bases at V and 0 bases at J, with 17 bases in the middle. The CDR3 loop is CASSPRGPHSSTDTQYF. CDR3 in DNA: TGCGCCAGCAGCCCGCGGGGGCCCCATTCTAGCACAGATACGCAGTATTTT.

This chain joins TRBV6-5 and TRBJ1-2; no firm D call. CDR3 length equals 13 residues. Per germline, CDR1 MNHEY and CDR2 SVGAGI. Trimming shortened V by 6 bases and J by 1 base, and 9 bases separated the two germline ends. The CDR3 nucleotides read TGTGCCAGCAGGTCCCGGGGTAACTATGGCTACACCTTC. Protein sequence: CASRSRGNYGYTF.

This chain joins TRBV30 and TRBJ2-7; the D gene is possibly TRBD1 (6 bases). Trimming pared 6 bases from V and 2 bases from J, leaving 14 bases between. CDR3 length: 13 amino acids. CDR1 and CDR2 from the germline V gene are GTSNPN and SVGIG (reference sequence). The CDR3 nucleotides read TGTGCCTGTCGCCCTCGGGACACCTACGAGCAGTACTTC. It encodes CACRPRDTYEQYF. The entire variable domain, with the rest obtained from reference TRBV30 and TRBJ2-7, is as follows: SQTIHQWPATLVQPVGSPLSLECTVEGTSNPNLYWYRQAAGRGLQLLFYSVGIGQISSEVPQNLSASRPQDRQFILSSKKLLLSDSGFYLCACRPRDTYEQYFGPGTRLTVT.

This rearrangement joins TRBV18 to TRBJ2-1; D is uncertain. This CDR3 comprises 11 residues. V was clipped by 3 bases and J by 7 bases, with 4 bases between them. Germline V CDR1 and CDR2: KGHSH, LQKENI. In DNA form, the CDR3 reads TGTGCCAGCTCACCGGGGAATGAGCAGTTCTTC. Its translation: CASSPGNEQFF.